The next 10 T cell receptor beta chains were all read from a single sample in a study of CD8 T cells in ankylosing spondylitis. TCRdb re-called the 5' RACE reads through MiXCR, storing one row per CDR3 protein. The repertoire consists of about 130,000 distinct CDR3 sequences, with roughly 6.6% occurring once and the leading ten covering about 12%. Sequencing was performed on blood, either unsorted or a sorted T cell fraction (not recorded which). The receptors stem from a male donor with ankylosing spondylitis or in good health (not recorded which).

This clonotype was detected ten times or more. A junction end diverges from the germline sequence, so it may reflect a read error. The rearrangement uses TRBV12-3 or TRBV12-4 and TRBJ2-1; 7 bases line up with TRBD1. CDR3 length: 15 amino acids. CDR3 residues: CASSVATGMDNEQFF. CDR3 nucleotides: TGTGCCAGCAGTGTAGCGACAGGGATGGACAATGAGCAGTTCTTC.

This clonotype came up many times. The V call is TRBV3-1, the J call TRBJ2-7; 9 bases fit TRBD1. This CDR3 region has 14 residues. Germline lookup yields CDR1 LGHDT and CDR2 YNNKEL (reference sequence). J was trimmed by 5 bases and V by 4 bases; bases with no gene match: 6. The CDR3 sequence is CASSRSDRGDEQYF. CDR3 in DNA: TGTGCCAGCAGCCGATCGGACAGGGGAGACGAGCAGTACTTC.

This clonotype was seen at least ten times. The V and J genes are TRBV7-2 and TRBJ2-7; 7 bases are a match to TRBD1. The trim removed 3 bases at V and 3 bases at J, leaving 5 bases unmatched. Per germline, CDR1 SGHTA and CDR2 FQGNSA. CDR3 length: 14 amino acids. Written as DNA, the CDR3 is TGTGCCAGCAGCTTCACAGGGGCCGGCTACGAGCAGTACTTC. Translation: CASSFTGAGYEQYF.

There are many counts of this clonotype. J is TRBJ1-1 and V is TRBV7-2; 8 nucleotides match TRBD1. Germline V gene data show CDR1 as SGHTA and CDR2 as FQGNSA. CDR3 size: 16 residues. V lost 2 bases, J lost 4 bases, and 9 bases stayed unmatched. In DNA form, the CDR3 reads TGTGCCAGCAGCTTACTCTTCCATGGACAGGGCACTGAAGCTTTCTTT. This encodes CASSLLFHGQGTEAFF.

This clonotype has at least ten counts. The rearrangement uses TRBV10-3 and TRBJ2-5; D gene uncertain. From germline, CDR1 is ENHRY and CDR2 SYGVKD. This CDR3 region has 12 residues. V lost 7 bases and J 0 bases, leaving 6 bases between the germline ends. This CDR3 reads CAIKADQETQYF. The CDR3 DNA sequence: TGTGCCATCAAGGCAGACCAAGAGACCCAGTACTTC.

This clonotype has a count of ten or more. The rearrangement links TRBV20-1 to TRBJ2-3; 10 bases map to TRBD2. Germline CDR1 is DFQATT and CDR2 is SNEGSKA (reference sequence). With V trimmed by 1 base and J by 4 bases, 8 bases remained unmatched. The CDR3 is made up of 16 amino acids. The CDR3 DNA sequence: TGCAGTGCTAGAGTAGTAGCGGGAGGAGGGGCAGATACGCAGTATTTT. This codes for CSARVVAGGGADTQYF.

The table lists this clonotype with many counts. Here the CDR3 DNA reads TGCAGTGCTTGGGACAGGGAAGAGACCCAGTACTTC. This sequence encodes CSAWDREETQYF. The chain joins TRBV20-1 to TRBJ2-5, with TRBD1 matching 9 bases. Germline V lookup: CDR1 DFQATT, CDR2 SNEGSKA (reference sequence). V shed 5 bases, J shed 3 bases, and the junction held 1 base outside the gene matches. This CDR3 comprises 12 residues.

This clonotype was seen at least ten times. The chain couples TRBV29-1 to TRBJ2-1; D uncertain. Per germline, CDR1 SQVTM and CDR2 ANQGSEA. The V end was cut by 3 bases, the J end by 5 bases, with 5 bases between. The CDR3 consists of 11 residues. Here the CDR3 reads CSVDLHNEQFF. As DNA, the CDR3 is TGCAGCGTTGACTTGCACAATGAGCAGTTCTTC.

This clonotype was detected many times. The CDR3 DNA follows: TGCAGTGCTAGAGGAGGGGGACTAGCCCGGGGGAAAGAGACCCAGTACTTC. Translation gives CSARGGGLARGKETQYF. The V and J genes are TRBV20-1 and TRBJ2-5; 9 bases are a match to TRBD2. CDR1 is DFQATT and CDR2 is SNEGSKA in the germline V gene (reference sequence). After removal of 1 base from V and 3 bases from J, the junction contained 12 bases not matched to a gene. The CDR3 spans 17 residues.

This clonotype was seen repeatedly, ten times or more. This chain connects TRBV5-6 to TRBJ2-1; 8 nucleotides match TRBD1. The CDR3 spans 15 residues. With 2 bases clipped from V and 0 bases from J, the junction kept 1 base outside the gene matches. Germline-derived CDR1 and CDR2 are SGHDT and YYEEEE. The CDR3 sequence is CASSFTGGSYNEQFF. As DNA, the CDR3 is TGTGCCAGCAGCTTCACAGGGGGCTCCTACAATGAGCAGTTCTTC.